This entry is about one T cell receptor (beta chain). Its target is not known. This entry belongs to a study of shared clonotypes between healthy human individuals. Regarding the study as a whole: Non-shared clonotypes had lower generation probabilities than those shared by all four donors.

V lost 9 bases and J lost 0, with 14 bases in between. The CDR3 is 14 residues long. CDR1 is SNHLY and CDR2 is FYNNEI in the germline V gene. Replicate PCRs from sorted subsets contained roughly 200 ng DNA, which is tens of thousands of T cell genomes. TCRdb keeps only in-frame clones here, not all; method: immunoSEQ multiplex PCR. Of 2 million to 2.5 million clones in the sample, approximately 94% are singletons; the top ten hold about 0.13%. The chain carries TRBV2 and TRBJ1-1; possible D gene TRBD1, 5 bases. Material for sequencing was naive CD4+ T cells sorted from blood. The subset denotes: CD45RA+ positively selected. The clonotype was recovered from a man younger than 35 in good health. The CDR3 here is CARGKTEMNTEAFF. In DNA form, the CDR3 reads TGTGCCAGGGGGAAGACAGAGATGAACACTGAAGCTTTCTTT.